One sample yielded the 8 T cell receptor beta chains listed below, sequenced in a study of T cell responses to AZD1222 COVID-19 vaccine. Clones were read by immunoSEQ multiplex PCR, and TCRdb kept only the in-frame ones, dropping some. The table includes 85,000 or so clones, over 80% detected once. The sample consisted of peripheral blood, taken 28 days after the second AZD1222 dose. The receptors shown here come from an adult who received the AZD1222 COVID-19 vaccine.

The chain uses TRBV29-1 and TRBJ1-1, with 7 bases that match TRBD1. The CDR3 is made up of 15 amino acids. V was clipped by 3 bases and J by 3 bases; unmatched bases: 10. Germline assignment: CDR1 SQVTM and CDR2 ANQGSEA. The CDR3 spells CSVDWTAGGDTEAFF. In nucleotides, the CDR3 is TGCAGCGTTGATTGGACGGCAGGGGGAGACACTGAAGCTTTCTTT. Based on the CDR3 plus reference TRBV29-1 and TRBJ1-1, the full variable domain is SAVISQKPSRDICQRGTSLTIQCQVDSQVTMMFWYRQQPGQSLTLIATANQGSEATYESGFVIDKFPISRPNLTFSTLTVSNMSPEDSSIYLCSVDWTAGGDTEAFFGQGTRLTVV.

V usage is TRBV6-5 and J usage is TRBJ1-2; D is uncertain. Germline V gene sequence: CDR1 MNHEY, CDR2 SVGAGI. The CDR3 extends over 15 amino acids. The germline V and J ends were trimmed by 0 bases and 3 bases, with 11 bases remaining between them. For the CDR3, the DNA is TGTGCCAGCAGTTACTCCGGCAACCTCCACTATGGCTACACCTTC. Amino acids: CASSYSGNLHYGYTF.

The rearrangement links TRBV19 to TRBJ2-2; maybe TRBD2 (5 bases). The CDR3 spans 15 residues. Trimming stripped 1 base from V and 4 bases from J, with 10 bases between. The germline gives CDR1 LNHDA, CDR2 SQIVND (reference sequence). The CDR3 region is CASSIGGVLTGELFF. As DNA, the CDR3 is TGTGCCAGTAGTATAGGGGGAGTACTCACCGGGGAGCTGTTTTTT. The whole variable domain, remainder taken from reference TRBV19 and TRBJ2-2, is DGGITQSPKYLFRKEGQNVTLSCEQNLNHDAMYWYRQDPGQGLRLIYYSQIVNDFQKGDIAEGYSVSREKKESFPLTVTSAQKNPTAFYLCASSIGGVLTGELFFGEGSRLTVL.

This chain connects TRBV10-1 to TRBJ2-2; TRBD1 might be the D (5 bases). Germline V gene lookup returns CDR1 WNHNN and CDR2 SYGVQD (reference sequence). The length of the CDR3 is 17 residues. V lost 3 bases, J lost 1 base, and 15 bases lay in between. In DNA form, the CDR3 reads TGCGCCAGCAGTGATCAGGGTGGGGTCTTGAACACCGGGGAGCTGTTTTTT. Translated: CASSDQGGVLNTGELFF.

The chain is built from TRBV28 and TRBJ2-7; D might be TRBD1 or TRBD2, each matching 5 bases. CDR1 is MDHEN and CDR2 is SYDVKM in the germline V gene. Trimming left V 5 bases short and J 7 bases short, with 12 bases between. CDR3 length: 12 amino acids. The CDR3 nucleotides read TGTGCCAGCAGTAATCGGGGCAAAGAGCAGTACTTC. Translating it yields CASSNRGKEQYF.

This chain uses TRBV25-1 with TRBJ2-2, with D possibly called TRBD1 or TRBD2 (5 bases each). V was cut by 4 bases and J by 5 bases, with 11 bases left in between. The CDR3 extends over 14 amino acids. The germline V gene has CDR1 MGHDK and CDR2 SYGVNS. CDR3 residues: CASSARDVTGELFF. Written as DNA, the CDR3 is TGTGCCAGCAGTGCAAGGGACGTGACCGGGGAGCTGTTTTTT.

The CDR3 DNA reads TGTGCCAGCAGTCACCCCGGGGCTCGACCGGGATCCTATAATTCACCCCTCCACTTT. It is translated as CASSHPGARPGSYNSPLHF. The V and J genes are TRBV6-7 and TRBJ1-6, with a weak D call TRBD1 (5 bases). TRBV6-7 is annotated as an ORF whose role is uncertain. The V gene lost 5 bases and the J gene lost 1 base, with 21 bases spanning the gap. The CDR3 is made up of 19 amino acids.

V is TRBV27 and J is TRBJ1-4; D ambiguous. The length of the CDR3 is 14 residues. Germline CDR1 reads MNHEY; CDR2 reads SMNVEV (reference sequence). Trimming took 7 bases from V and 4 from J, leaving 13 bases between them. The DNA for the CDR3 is TGTGCCAGCAAAGCAAGACGGAATAATGAAAAACTGTTTTTT. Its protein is CASKARRNNEKLFF.